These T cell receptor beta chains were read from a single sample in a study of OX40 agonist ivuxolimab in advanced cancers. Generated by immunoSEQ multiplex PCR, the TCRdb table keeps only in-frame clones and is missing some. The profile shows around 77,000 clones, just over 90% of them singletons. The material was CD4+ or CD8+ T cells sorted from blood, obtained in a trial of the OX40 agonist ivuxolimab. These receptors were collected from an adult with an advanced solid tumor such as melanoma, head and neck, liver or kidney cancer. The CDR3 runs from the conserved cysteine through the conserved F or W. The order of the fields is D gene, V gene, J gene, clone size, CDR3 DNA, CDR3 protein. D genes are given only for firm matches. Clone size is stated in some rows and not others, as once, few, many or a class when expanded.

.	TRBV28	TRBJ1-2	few	TGTGCCAGCAGTTTATTACTAGAGGTCGGGGATGATGGCTACACCTTC	CASSLLLEVGDDGYTF
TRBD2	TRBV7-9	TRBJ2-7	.	TGTGCCAGCAGCTCTTGGACTAGCGGGGGGGCCGGCGAGCAGTACTTC	CASSSWTSGGAGEQYF
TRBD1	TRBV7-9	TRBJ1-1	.	TGTGCCAGCAGCTTAGGACAGGGGGCGTTAGCTGAAGCTTTCTTT	CASSLGQGALAEAFF
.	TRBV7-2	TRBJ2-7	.	TGTGCCAGCAGCTGGGGCGGGAACCCGAACGAGCAGTACTTC	CASSWGGNPNEQYF
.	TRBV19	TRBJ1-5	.	TGTGCCAGTAGTGTGCCCGGGACCCATCGAGTCGATCAGCCCCAGCATTTT	CASSVPGTHRVDQPQHF
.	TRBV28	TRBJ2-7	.	TGTGCCAGCAGTAATCAGGGTGGGGCCTACGAGCAGTACTTC	CASSNQGGAYEQYF
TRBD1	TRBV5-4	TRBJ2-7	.	TGTGCCAGCAGCCGGGTCGGGACAGGGGGCCCGGGGGAGCAGTACTTC	CASSRVGTGGPGEQYF
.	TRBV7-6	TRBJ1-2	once	TGTGCCAGCAGCTTAGCGTCAGGGTTGAACTATGGCTACACCTTC	CASSLASGLNYGYTF
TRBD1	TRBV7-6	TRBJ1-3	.	TGTGCCAGCAGCTTAGATGACACAGGGGAAAACACCATATATTTT	CASSLDDTGENTIYF
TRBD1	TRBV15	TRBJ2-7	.	TGTGCCACCAGCCCTATGAAGGGGACAGGGTCCTACGAGCAGTACTTC	CATSPMKGTGSYEQYF
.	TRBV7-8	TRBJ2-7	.	TGTGCCAGCAGCCAAGGATTTACCCCCCTTACCTACGAGCAGTACTTC	CASSQGFTPLTYEQYF
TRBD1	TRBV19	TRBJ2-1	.	TGTGCCAGTAGTATAACAGGGGGAAATGAGCAGTTCTTC	CASSITGGNEQFF
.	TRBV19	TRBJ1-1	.	TGTGCCAGTAGTTTGGGCAGTAACACTGAAGCTTTCTTT	CASSLGSNTEAFF
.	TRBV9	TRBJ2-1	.	TGTGCCAGCAACGGGCAGACTAATCCCGGGGAGCAGTTCTTC	CASNGQTNPGEQFF
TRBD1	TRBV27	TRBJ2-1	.	TGTGCCAGCATTCCGACAAAGGGGGCTAGTCCCTACAATGAGCAGTTCTTC	CASIPTKGASPYNEQFF
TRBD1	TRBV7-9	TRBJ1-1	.	TGTGCCAGCAGCTTAGGTAGCGTACAGGGGGCCAGGAACACTGAAGCTTTCTTT	CASSLGSVQGARNTEAFF
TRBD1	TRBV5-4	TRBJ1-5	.	TGTGCCAGCAGCCCGGGACAGGGGGCAAATCAGCCCCAGCATTTT	CASSPGQGANQPQHF
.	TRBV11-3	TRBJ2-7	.	TGTGCCAGCAGCTCCCCAGCTAGCCCCAACGAGCAGTACTTC	CASSSPASPNEQYF
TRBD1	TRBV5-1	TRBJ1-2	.	TGCGCCAGCAGCTCTTACAGGGGGGAAGGCTACACCTTC	CASSSYRGEGYTF
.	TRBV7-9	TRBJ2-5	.	TGTGCCAGCAGCTTAGGACTAGTAAGGGAAGAGACCCAGTACTTC	CASSLGLVREETQYF
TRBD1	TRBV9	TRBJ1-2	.	TGTGCCAGCAGCGAATCCATTTCGTCGGGACAGGGATATGGCTACACCTTC	CASSESISSGQGYGYTF